Listed below are T cell receptor beta chains from one sample, sequenced in a study of OX40 agonist ivuxolimab in advanced cancers. Produced via immunoSEQ multiplex PCR; TCRdb's table is partial and in-frame only. Altogether roughly 82,000 clones are present, more than 70% being singletons, with the ten largest covering about a tenth. The material sequenced was CD4+ or CD8+ T cells sorted from blood, taken in a trial of the OX40 agonist ivuxolimab. These receptors originate from an adult with an advanced solid tumor such as melanoma, head and neck, liver or kidney cancer. Both conserved end residues are part of each CDR3. The order of the fields is clone size, CDR3 length, D gene, V gene, J gene, CDR3 protein, CDR3 DNA. The D gene is left open where the match is weak. Expanded clones are given a class, and other clones once, few, many or no size at all.

once	13	-	TRBV10-1	TRBJ2-1	CASSPKSFDEQFF	TGCGCCAGCAGTCCAAAATCCTTCGATGAGCAGTTCTTC
-	14	TRBD1	TRBV2	TRBJ2-7	CASSAGQGGYEQYF	TGTGCCAGCAGCGCCGGACAGGGTGGTTACGAGCAGTACTTC
-	12	-	TRBV29-1	TRBJ1-1	CSGGGANTEAFF	TGCAGCGGGGGAGGGGCGAACACTGAAGCTTTCTTT
-	12	-	TRBV4-2	TRBJ1-2	CASSPRNYGYTF	TGTGCCAGCAGCCCCCGGAACTATGGCTACACCTTC
-	11	-	TRBV29-1	TRBJ1-2	CSVEIRGGGTF	TGCAGCGTTGAAATAAGGGGGGGAGGTACCTTC
-	14	-	TRBV5-1	TRBJ1-2	CASSTSVANYGYTF	TGCGCCAGCAGTACATCCGTCGCTAACTATGGCTACACCTTC
-	11	-	TRBV6-1	TRBJ2-5	CACAGLETQYF	TGTGCCTGTGCGGGATTAGAGACCCAGTACTTC
-	17	TRBD1	TRBV13	TRBJ1-1	CASSLEVTGGMNTEAFF	TGTGCCAGCAGCTTAGAAGTGACAGGGGGAATGAACACTGAAGCTTTCTTT
-	16	-	TRBV18	TRBJ2-7	CASSPQGQGLAYEQYF	TGTGCCAGCTCACCACAGGGCCAGGGCCTAGCCTACGAGCAGTACTTC
-	16	-	TRBV7-8	TRBJ2-3	CASSLGLGMGTDTQYF	TGTGCCAGCAGCTTAGGTCTGGGGATGGGCACAGATACGCAGTATTTT
-	12	-	TRBV7-2	TRBJ2-7	CASSRSAAEQYF	TGTGCCAGCAGCCGATCGGCCGCGGAGCAGTACTTC
-	19	TRBD1	TRBV18	TRBJ1-1	CASSSLPGQGWALNTEAFF	TGTGCCAGCTCATCCCTGCCGGGACAGGGTTGGGCCCTAAACACTGAAGCTTTCTTT
-	17	-	TRBV5-6	TRBJ2-7	CASSLGSRLGPTYEQYF	TGTGCCAGCAGCTTGGGATCGAGGTTGGGCCCCACCTACGAGCAGTACTTC
-	12	-	TRBV5-1	TRBJ1-1	CASSLEGIEAFF	TGCGCCAGCAGCTTGGAAGGAATTGAAGCTTTCTTT
-	12	-	TRBV7-8	TRBJ1-2	CASSFTRYGYTF	TGTGCCAGCAGCTTTACCAGATATGGCTACACCTTC
-	14	-	TRBV6-5	TRBJ2-7	CASSYSGFSYEQYF	TGTGCCAGCAGCTACTCAGGGTTCTCCTACGAGCAGTACTTC
-	13	-	TRBV5-5	TRBJ2-7	CASSLAFGYEQYF	TGTGCCAGCAGCTTGGCCTTCGGGTACGAGCAGTACTTC
-	15	TRBD1	TRBV7-8	TRBJ2-2	CASSLGTGGGGELFF	TGTGCCAGCAGCCTCGGGACAGGGGGAGGCGGGGAGCTGTTTTTT
-	17	TRBD1	TRBV9	TRBJ1-6	CASSSVTGKGYNSPLHF	TGTGCCAGCAGCTCAGTGACAGGGAAAGGGTATAATTCACCCCTCCACTTT
-	16	-	TRBV4-1	TRBJ2-7	CASSQGRRGSSYEQYF	TGCGCCAGCAGCCAAGGCCGCAGGGGATCCTCCTACGAGCAGTACTTC
-	16	-	TRBV7-4	TRBJ2-1	CASSPKDGVVYNEQFF	TGTGCCAGCAGCCCAAAGGACGGGGTAGTTTACAATGAGCAGTTCTTC
-	18	TRBD1	TRBV5-1	TRBJ1-4	CASSFGSRTGQGYEKLFF	TGCGCCAGCAGCTTCGGGAGCCGTACGGGACAGGGGTATGAAAAACTGTTTTTT